This T cell receptor beta chain was sequenced in a study of breast tumors, draining lymph nodes, adjacent tissues. The CDR3 runs to 14 residues. Germline V gene data show CDR1 as SGHTS and CDR2 as YDEGEE. Unmatched junction bases numbered 7, after V lost 5 bases and J lost 6 bases. From the multiplex PCR reads, TCRdb called clonotypes with MiXCR, one entry per CDR3 protein. Of roughly 130,000 distinct CDR3 sequences in the sample, about 20% were seen once. Axillary draining lymph nodes of breast cancer patients supplied the node samples. Study outcomes and limitations: Most tumor T cells seemingly derive from lymph node, then expand in tumor. Tumors had less TCR diversity than lymph nodes, more than nontumor tissue. Data only fit, rather than demonstrated, lymph node origin of most tumor T cells.

This clonotype was counted many times. Its cognate antigen is unknown. J is TRBJ2-7 and V is TRBV5-8; TRBD2 matches at 11 bases. This TCR came from a female donor with breast cancer. Some clones in this sample may be carry-over from other donors' samples. The sample consisted of axillary lymph node tissue. CDR3 residues: CASRRLAGSFEQYF. The CDR3 DNA reads as TGTGCCAGCAGACGACTAGCGGGATCGTTCGAGCAGTACTTC.